This T cell receptor beta chain was identified in a study of blood T cell repertoires in COVID-19. Across the whole study: The United States, Italy and Spain were the sources of the acute and convalescent COVID-19 samples. From T cells, B-cell-depleted T cells, or PBMCs came the material, which was cDNA or gDNA.

The trim removed 6 bases at V and 9 bases at J, leaving 2 bases unmatched. Germline V lookup: CDR1 MGHDK, CDR2 SYGVNS. The CDR3 sequence is 13 residues long. Under the authors' procedure: How many nucleated cells were present was estimated from reference gene primer amplification. This table comes from immunoSEQ multiplex PCR, and its TCRdb copy is limited to in-frame clones, with some not included. V, J and clone size were drawn from that table, and D and trimming were deduced from the DNA. Of about 260,000 clones listed, 70% to 90% are singletons. J is TRBJ2-1 and V is TRBV25-1; 13 positions agree with TRBD2. The sequence came from a woman between 35 and 50 years old with acute or convalescent COVID-19. The sample taken for sequencing was peripheral blood. The CDR3 loop is CASRLAGGGEQFF. DNA for the CDR3: TGTGCCAGCAGACTAGCGGGGGGGGGTGAGCAGTTCTTC.